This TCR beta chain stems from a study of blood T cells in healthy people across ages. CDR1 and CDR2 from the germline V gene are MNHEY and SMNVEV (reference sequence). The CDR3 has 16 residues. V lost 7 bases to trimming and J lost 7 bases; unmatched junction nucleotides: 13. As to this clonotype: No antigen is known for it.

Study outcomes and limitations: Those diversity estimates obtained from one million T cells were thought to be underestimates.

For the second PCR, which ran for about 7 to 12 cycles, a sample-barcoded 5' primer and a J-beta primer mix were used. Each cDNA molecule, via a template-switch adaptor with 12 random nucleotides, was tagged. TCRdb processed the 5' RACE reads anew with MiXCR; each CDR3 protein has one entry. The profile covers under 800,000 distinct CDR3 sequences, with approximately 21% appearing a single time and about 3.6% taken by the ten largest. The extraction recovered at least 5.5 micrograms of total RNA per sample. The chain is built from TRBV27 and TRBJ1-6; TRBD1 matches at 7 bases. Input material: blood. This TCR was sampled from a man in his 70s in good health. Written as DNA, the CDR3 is TGTGCCAGCAACCAGGGCCAGGGGGTAAAGAATTCACCCCTCCACTTT. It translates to CASNQGQGVKNSPLHF.